The 5 T cell receptor beta chains below were found in one sample sequenced in a study of blood T cells in healthy people across ages. A second about 7 to 12 cycle PCR used barcoded and J-beta primers. TCRdb itself ran the 5' RACE reads through MiXCR, one entry per CDR3 protein. The table has about a million distinct CDR3 sequences, around two fifths seen once. Sequenced sample: blood. The receptors come from a man aged 18 to 30 in good health.

The gene calls are TRBV4-1 and TRBJ2-1; unclear D gene. The closer fit of TRBJ2-7 to the DNA end suggests the J call may be wrong. Germline V CDR1 and CDR2: MGHRA, YSYEKL. The CDR3 is 16 amino acids. CDR3 DNA: TGCGCCAGCAGCCAAGACCTAGGGCAAAACGGCAATGAGCAGTACTTC. Translated, it gives CASSQDLGQNGNEQYF.

The V gene is TRBV10-3, the J gene TRBJ2-7; the D gene is possibly TRBD1 (6 bases). TRBJ2-5 matches the DNA end more closely, so the J call is doubtful. The V gene's germline CDR1 is ENHRY and CDR2 SYGVKD. This CDR3 is 12 amino acids long. The CDR3 here is CAAARGKETQYF. The DNA for the CDR3 is TGTGCCGCCGCGAGGGGGAAAGAGACCCAGTACTTC.

In its sample, this clonotype was seen a few times. This chain connects TRBV5-6 to TRBJ2-1, with unresolved D. CDR3 length equals 15 residues. Trimming took off 4 bases at V and 6 bases at J, with 17 bases between the two ends. Germline CDR1 and CDR2: SGHDT and YYEEEE. CDR3 nucleotides: TGTGCCAGCAGCCCCCTGGGGATTATTCCCAATGAGCAGTTCTTC. It translates to CASSPLGIIPNEQFF. Using reference TRBV5-6 and TRBJ2-1 for the parts outside the CDR3, the full variable domain is DAGVTQSPTHLIKTRGQQVTLRCSPKSGHDTVSWYQQALGQGPQFIFQYYEEEERQRGNFPDRFSGHQFPNYSSELNVNALLLGDSALYLCASSPLGIIPNEQFFGPGTRLTVL.

As to this clonotype: The limits of the CDR3 on the DNA are not certain, so only TCRdb's listed CDR3 is given. The V gene is TRBV29-1, the J gene TRBJ1-2; no DNA check was done on the table's D call, TRBD1. CDR1 and CDR2 (germline): SQVTM, ANQGSEA. With termini counted, the CDR3 has 12 amino acids. This CDR3 reads CSVEVGQGTGTF.

The table lists this clonotype with a few counts. The chain combines TRBV12-3 or TRBV12-4 with TRBJ1-2; TRBD1 might be the D (6 bases). The V end was cut by 6 bases, the J end by 0 bases, with 14 bases between. The CDR3 extends over 15 amino acids. The CDR3 sequence is CASSHMGTTNYGYTF. The CDR3 bases are TGTGCCAGCAGCCATATGGGGACAACTAACTATGGCTACACCTTC.